Listed below are T cell receptor beta chains from one sample, sequenced in a study of vaccination effects on CD4 cells after COVID-19. For these receptors, no antigen is known. Sequencing was performed with immunoSEQ multiplex PCR; in TCRdb, only in-frame clones are kept and a portion is missing. The sample lists some 61,000 clones, around three quarters occurring once. The sequenced sample was CD4+ T cells from PBMCs cultured with HCoV-OC43 spike peptides, obtained after COVID-19 vaccination. These receptors all stem from a human donor who received a COVID-19 vaccine. Each CDR3 is given with its conserved first and last residue. A D gene is named only where the DNA matches it firmly. Size is stated for part of the rows, as once, few or many counts, or as a class when the clone is expanded.

d_call cdr3_length j_call v_call clone_size cdr3_nt cdr3_aa
. 14 TRBJ2-2 TRBV7-3 . TGTGCCAGCAGCTTACTCAGGGAAACCGGGGAGCTGTTTTTT CASSLLRETGELFF
. 13 TRBJ2-3 TRBV7-2 . TGTGCCAGCAGCCCCCGAAGGGCAGATACGCAGTATTTT CASSPRRADTQYF
. 15 TRBJ2-3 TRBV2 . TGTGCCAGCAGTCAGGACGGGCCCGACACAGATACGCAGTATTTT CASSQDGPDTDTQYF
TRBD1 16 TRBJ2-5 TRBV5-1 . TGCGCCAGCAGCACCAAATCCGGGACAGGGGTCGAGACCCAGTACTTC CASSTKSGTGVETQYF
. 20 TRBJ1-1 TRBV4-3 . TGCGCCAGCAGCCAAGATAATTCGGGGACACTAAATCCTTGGGACACTGAAGCTTTCTTT CASSQDNSGTLNPWDTEAFF
. 15 TRBJ1-2 TRBV18 few TGTGCCAGCTCACCGTCCCGGGACAAGGCTCATGGCTACACCTTC CASSPSRDKAHGYTF
. 12 TRBJ1-2 TRBV12-3/TRBV12-4 . TGTGCCAGCACCCTATGGATGGGCGGCTACACCTTC CASTLWMGGYTF
. 11 TRBJ1-2 TRBV24-1 . TGTGCCACCAGTGATCTCTATGGCTACACCTTC CATSDLYGYTF
. 16 TRBJ2-3 TRBV2 . TGTGCCAGCAGGGAACGACAGGTCCCCAACACAGATACGCAGTATTTT CASRERQVPNTDTQYF
. 14 TRBJ1-2 TRBV7-2 . TGTGCCAGCAGCTTAGGTGGGGCAGGGGTAGGCTACACCTTC CASSLGGAGVGYTF
TRBD1 15 TRBJ1-5 TRBV10-3 few TGTGCCATCAGCCGGACAGGGAATAGCAATCAGCCCCAGCATTTT CAISRTGNSNQPQHF
. 16 TRBJ2-3 TRBV7-8 few TGTGCCAGCAGCCGAGAGGGGAGGTCGAACACAGATACGCAGTATTTT CASSREGRSNTDTQYF
. 16 TRBJ2-2 TRBV6-1 few TGTGCCAGCAGTGAAGTCGCAGGGACTAACACCGGGGAGCTGTTTTTT CASSEVAGTNTGELFF
TRBD2 11 TRBJ2-6 TRBV2 . TGTGCCAGCAGTGAAAGCGGGGTACTGACTTTC CASSESGVLTF
. 13 TRBJ2-3 TRBV11-2 . TGTGCCAGCAGCCAAAGAACAGCAGGTCCGCAGTATTTT CASSQRTAGPQYF
TRBD2 17 TRBJ2-2 TRBV10-2 . TGCGCCAGCAGCGTTAGCGGGGGGGCCGAGGGCACCGGGGAGCTGTTTTTT CASSVSGGAEGTGELFF
TRBD2 14 TRBJ2-2 TRBV2 . TGTGCCAGCAGGGGACTAGCTGCAAGCGGGGAGCTGTTTTTT CASRGLAASGELFF
. 15 TRBJ1-5 TRBV5-1 . TGCGCCAGCAGCTTGATGGCAGGGGAAGGTCAGCCCCAGCATTTT CASSLMAGEGQPQHF
. 13 TRBJ2-5 TRBV4-3 . TGCGCCAGCAGCCAACACCTCCAAGAGACCCAGTACTTC CASSQHLQETQYF
. 15 TRBJ1-1 TRBV18 . TGTGCCAGCTCACCCCGTCGAGGTGGGATGGGTGAAGCTTTCTTT CASSPRRGGMGEAFF
. 15 TRBJ1-5 TRBV10-2 . TGCGCCAGCAGTGAGTCGACAGGACTAAATCAGCCCCAGCATTTT CASSESTGLNQPQHF
. 13 TRBJ1-2 TRBV5-6 . TGTGCCAGCAGCTTAAGGGATTACTATGGCTACACCTTC CASSLRDYYGYTF
TRBD1 12 TRBJ2-1 TRBV24-1 . TGTGCCACACAGGGGGCGGGCAATGAGCAGTTCTTC CATQGAGNEQFF
. 14 TRBJ2-1 TRBV2 . TGTGCCAGCAGGCTTGGACAGACAAACAATGAGCAGTTCTTC CASRLGQTNNEQFF
. 13 TRBJ1-4 TRBV15 . TGTGCCACCAGCAGAGATCCCAGCGAAAAACTGTTTTTT CATSRDPSEKLFF
. 16 TRBJ1-3 TRBV7-8 . TGTGCCAGCAGCCGGAGTCAGGTTGACTCTGGAAACACCATATATTTT CASSRSQVDSGNTIYF
. 13 TRBJ1-1 TRBV7-9 few TGTGCCAGCAGCTCCCAGGGGTACACTGAAGCTTTCTTT CASSSQGYTEAFF
. 13 TRBJ1-2 TRBV6-5 . TGTGCCAGCAGTCTGGAGATATACTATGGCTACACCTTC CASSLEIYYGYTF
. 14 TRBJ1-1 TRBV5-1 . TGCGCCAGCAGCTTGGAGGCAGAGAACACTGAAGCTTTCTTT CASSLEAENTEAFF
. 10 TRBJ1-5 TRBV28 . TGTGCAGTGGGGGGCCAGCCCCAGCATTTT CAVGGQPQHF
. 16 TRBJ2-1 TRBV15 . TGTGCCACCAGCAGAGGGAGGACAGACACCTACAATGAGCAGTTCTTC CATSRGRTDTYNEQFF
. 13 TRBJ1-5 TRBV12-5 few TGTGCTAGTGGTTTAGGCCAGAATCAGCCCCAGCATTTT CASGLGQNQPQHF
. 16 TRBJ1-1 TRBV19 . TGTGCCAGTGAGGGCAGGGGCGGAATAATGAACACTGAAGCTTTCTTT CASEGRGGIMNTEAFF
. 17 TRBJ1-2 TRBV18 . TGTGCCAGCTCACCAATGGCAGGGGAAACTGAAAACTATGGCTACACCTTC CASSPMAGETENYGYTF
. 17 TRBJ2-2 TRBV7-3 . TGTGCCAGCAGCTTAACCGTGGGTCAGGAAGGATCCGGGGAGCTGTTTTTT CASSLTVGQEGSGELFF
. 14 TRBJ1-1 TRBV25-1 . TGTGCCAGCAGTGAGTCAAGGGGGAACACTGAAGCTTTCTTT CASSESRGNTEAFF
. 16 TRBJ2-2 TRBV18 . TGTGCCAGCTCACTAAGTGTGGGTGCGAACACCGGGGAGCTGTTTTTT CASSLSVGANTGELFF
TRBD1 15 TRBJ2-3 TRBV11-3 few TGTGCCAGCAGGGACCGGGACAGGCACACAGATACGCAGTATTTT CASRDRDRHTDTQYF
. 14 TRBJ1-6 TRBV4-1 . TGCGCCAGCAGCCATCAGGGACTGGATTCACCCCTCCACTTT CASSHQGLDSPLHF
. 15 TRBJ1-2 TRBV18 . TGTGCCAGCTCACAATACTCAGGGGCCCCCTATGGCTACACCTTC CASSQYSGAPYGYTF
. 16 TRBJ1-4 TRBV5-1 once TGCGCCAGCAGCTTACAACCCGGGATCACCGATGAAAAACTGTTTTTT CASSLQPGITDEKLFF
TRBD1 15 TRBJ1-2 TRBV19 . TGTGCCAGTAGTGGACAGGGAGAGTCGAACTATGGCTACACCTTC CASSGQGESNYGYTF
. 12 TRBJ1-1 TRBV12-3/TRBV12-4 . TGTGCCAGCAGTTTATCGGCCAGAGAAGCTTTCTTT CASSLSAREAFF
TRBD1 13 TRBJ1-5 TRBV7-2 . TGTGCCAGCAGTTCACAGGGGGATCAGCCCCAGCATTTT CASSSQGDQPQHF
TRBD2 15 TRBJ2-5 TRBV7-3 . TGTGCCAGCAGCACCGGACTAGCGGGTCAGGAGACCCAGTACTTC CASSTGLAGQETQYF
TRBD1 13 TRBJ1-4 TRBV6-5 once TGTGCCATCGGCCGGGACAGGGGTGAAAAACTGTTTTTT CAIGRDRGEKLFF
. 17 TRBJ2-3 TRBV25-1 . TGTGCCAGCAGTGAAGGTCCTGGACGGCCCTTGGGAGATACGCAGTATTTT CASSEGPGRPLGDTQYF
TRBD1 16 TRBJ2-4 TRBV19 . TGTGCCAGTAGTATAGGGACAGGGTTGGCCAAAAACATTCAGTACTTC CASSIGTGLAKNIQYF
. 15 TRBJ1-3 TRBV6-2/TRBV6-3 . TGTGCCAGCAGTTACGGTCGACTCTCTGGAAACACCATATATTTT CASSYGRLSGNTIYF
. 13 TRBJ2-3 TRBV29-1 . TGCAGCGTTGAAAAGTCAGGGGGGGATACGCAGTATTTT CSVEKSGGDTQYF